The present TCR beta chain was sequenced within a study of blood T cell repertoires in COVID-19. Study-wide background: The United States, Italy and Spain supplied acute and convalescent COVID-19 samples. From T cells, B-cell-depleted T cells, or PBMCs came the material, which was cDNA or gDNA.

Germline V CDR1 and CDR2: LNHDA, SQIVND (reference sequence). The CDR3 spans 16 residues. Trimming took off 6 bases at V and 0 bases at J, with 17 bases between the two ends. Per the study methods: How many nucleated cells were present was estimated from reference gene primer amplification. TCRdb's table, derived via immunoSEQ multiplex PCR, lists solely in-frame clones and lacks some. The D gene and trimming were derived from the DNA, and the V and J assignments and clone size from that table. This repertoire shows over 45,000 clones, 65% to 85% found once; its top ten account for approximately 15%.

This sequence joins TRBV19 and TRBJ1-1; D might be TRBD1 (5 bases). The sample consisted of peripheral blood. The sequence was collected from an older man with active COVID-19. The CDR3 nucleotides read TGTGCCAGTAGCAGTCACCAGGGCCGTATGAACACTGAAGCTTTCTTT. Its translation: CASSSHQGRMNTEAFF.